The rows below give T cell receptor beta chains drawn from one sample of a study of beta chain features in type 1 diabetes. Sequencing was performed with immunoSEQ multiplex PCR; in TCRdb, only in-frame clones are kept and a portion is missing. The table shows a few hundred thousand clones, with around 16% occurring only once. The specimen sequenced was naive CD4+ T cells from blood. These receptors originate from a man younger than 30 with type 1 diabetes. Each CDR3 is given with its conserved first and last residue. A D gene is named only where the DNA matches it firmly. Some rows have no size entry. The others give once, few or many, or a class for an expanded clone.

v_gene: TRBV4-3
j_gene: TRBJ2-7
d_gene: NA
abundance: few
CDR3aa: CASSQEGRAEQYF
CDR3nt: TGCGCCAGCAGCCAAGAGGGCAGGGCCGAGCAGTACTTC

v_gene: TRBV5-1
j_gene: TRBJ2-5
d_gene: NA
abundance: few
CDR3aa: CASSFGNQETQYF
CDR3nt: TGCGCCAGCAGCTTCGGGAACCAAGAGACCCAGTACTTC

v_gene: TRBV30
j_gene: TRBJ1-2
d_gene: TRBD1
abundance: few
CDR3aa: CAWSRDSHNYGYTF
CDR3nt: TGTGCCTGGAGTCGGGACAGCCATAACTATGGCTACACCTTC

v_gene: TRBV5-1
j_gene: TRBJ2-1
d_gene: NA
abundance: NA
CDR3aa: CASSLEGVIGRDEQFF
CDR3nt: TGCGCCAGCAGCTTGGAGGGGGTAATAGGGCGCGATGAGCAGTTCTTC

v_gene: TRBV11-3
j_gene: TRBJ2-5
d_gene: TRBD1
abundance: NA
CDR3aa: CASSQTGGAETQYF
CDR3nt: TGTGCCAGCAGCCAAACAGGGGGCGCGGAGACCCAGTACTTC

v_gene: TRBV5-6
j_gene: TRBJ2-5
d_gene: NA
abundance: NA
CDR3aa: CASSLAHQETQYF
CDR3nt: TGTGCCAGCAGCTTGGCTCACCAAGAGACCCAGTACTTC

v_gene: TRBV6-1
j_gene: TRBJ2-1
d_gene: NA
abundance: NA
CDR3aa: CASSPVADNEQFF
CDR3nt: TGTGCCAGCAGCCCTGTGGCAGACAATGAGCAGTTCTTC

v_gene: TRBV6-5
j_gene: TRBJ1-1
d_gene: NA
abundance: few
CDR3aa: CASRRQGKTEAFF
CDR3nt: TGTGCCAGCAGACGGCAGGGTAAGACTGAAGCTTTCTTT

v_gene: TRBV5-6
j_gene: TRBJ1-2
d_gene: NA
abundance: few
CDR3aa: CASSLPPTGISYGYTF
CDR3nt: TGTGCCAGCAGCTTGCCACCGACAGGAATTAGCTATGGCTACACCTTC

v_gene: TRBV2
j_gene: TRBJ2-2
d_gene: TRBD1
abundance: NA
CDR3aa: CASRGTAFANTGELFF
CDR3nt: TGTGCCAGCAGAGGGACAGCATTCGCGAACACCGGGGAGCTGTTTTTT

v_gene: TRBV27
j_gene: TRBJ2-5
d_gene: TRBD1
abundance: few
CDR3aa: CASSLPLGQDPEETQYF
CDR3nt: TGTGCCAGCAGTTTACCCCTGGGACAGGACCCAGAAGAGACCCAGTACTTC

v_gene: TRBV5-6
j_gene: TRBJ1-1
d_gene: TRBD1
abundance: few
CDR3aa: CASRDDRGGSEAFF
CDR3nt: TGTGCCAGCAGGGATGACAGGGGCGGTTCTGAAGCTTTCTTT

v_gene: TRBV7-9
j_gene: TRBJ2-5
d_gene: NA
abundance: few
CDR3aa: CASSSPMKTQYF
CDR3nt: TGTGCCAGCAGCTCTCCTATGAAGACCCAGTACTTC

v_gene: TRBV10-3
j_gene: TRBJ2-5
d_gene: TRBD2
abundance: few
CDR3aa: CAISGAGAYQETQYF
CDR3nt: TGTGCCATCAGTGGAGCGGGGGCATACCAAGAGACCCAGTACTTC

v_gene: TRBV7-8
j_gene: TRBJ2-1
d_gene: NA
abundance: few
CDR3aa: CASSSRRDRSYNEQFF
CDR3nt: TGTGCCAGCAGCTCCCGGCGGGACAGAAGTTACAATGAGCAGTTCTTC

v_gene: TRBV19
j_gene: TRBJ1-1
d_gene: NA
abundance: NA
CDR3aa: CASEDRWNTEAFF
CDR3nt: TGTGCCAGTGAGGACAGATGGAACACTGAAGCTTTCTTT

v_gene: TRBV7-2
j_gene: TRBJ2-1
d_gene: TRBD2
abundance: NA
CDR3aa: CASSLAASGGASYNEQFF
CDR3nt: TGTGCCAGCAGCTTAGCGGCTAGCGGGGGGGCCTCATACAATGAGCAGTTCTTC

v_gene: TRBV7-2
j_gene: TRBJ2-3
d_gene: TRBD1
abundance: NA
CDR3aa: CASRGTGKEADTQYF
CDR3nt: TGTGCCAGCAGGGGGACAGGGAAGGAGGCAGATACGCAGTATTTT

v_gene: TRBV9
j_gene: TRBJ1-5
d_gene: TRBD1
abundance: few
CDR3aa: CASSVGGQPNQPQHF
CDR3nt: TGTGCCAGCAGCGTAGGGGGACAGCCCAATCAGCCCCAGCATTTT

v_gene: TRBV18
j_gene: TRBJ1-1
d_gene: TRBD1
abundance: NA
CDR3aa: CASSPLEDRGRNTEAFF
CDR3nt: TGTGCCAGCTCACCCCTGGAAGACAGGGGCAGGAACACTGAAGCTTTCTTT

v_gene: TRBV23-1
j_gene: TRBJ1-2
d_gene: TRBD1
abundance: NA
CDR3aa: CASSRATGQGIYGYTF
CDR3nt: TGCGCCAGCAGTCGGGCAACAGGACAGGGCATTTATGGCTACACCTTC

v_gene: TRBV5-1
j_gene: TRBJ1-4
d_gene: TRBD1
abundance: few
CDR3aa: CASSSGTVDEKLFF
CDR3nt: TGCGCCAGCAGCTCCGGGACAGTCGACGAAAAACTGTTTTTT

v_gene: TRBV7-9
j_gene: TRBJ1-5
d_gene: NA
abundance: few
CDR3aa: CASSLAYGGNQPQHF
CDR3nt: TGTGCCAGCAGCTTAGCGTACGGGGGCAATCAGCCCCAGCATTTT

v_gene: TRBV30
j_gene: TRBJ2-3
d_gene: NA
abundance: few
CDR3aa: CAWSVGGGTDTQYF
CDR3nt: TGTGCCTGGAGTGTCGGCGGGGGCACAGATACGCAGTATTTT

v_gene: TRBV4-3
j_gene: TRBJ2-3
d_gene: TRBD2
abundance: NA
CDR3aa: CASSHRLRLAGGPDTQYF
CDR3nt: TGCGCCAGCAGCCACAGACTCAGACTAGCGGGGGGGCCGGATACGCAGTATTTT

v_gene: TRBV6-4
j_gene: TRBJ2-2
d_gene: NA
abundance: few
CDR3aa: CASSDRGTGELFF
CDR3nt: TGTGCCAGCAGTGACCGCGGTACCGGGGAGCTGTTTTTT

v_gene: TRBV6-6
j_gene: TRBJ2-3
d_gene: TRBD1
abundance: few
CDR3aa: CASSYKGAPYTDTQYF
CDR3nt: TGTGCCAGCAGTTACAAGGGGGCGCCTTACACAGATACGCAGTATTTT

v_gene: TRBV30
j_gene: TRBJ2-7
d_gene: NA
abundance: NA
CDR3aa: CAWSVQRGMQYF
CDR3nt: TGTGCCTGGAGTGTACAAAGGGGTATGCAGTACTTC

v_gene: TRBV30
j_gene: TRBJ1-4
d_gene: NA
abundance: NA
CDR3aa: CAWSEYRDILFF
CDR3nt: TGTGCCTGGAGTGAGTACCGGGACATTCTGTTTTTT

v_gene: TRBV7-2
j_gene: TRBJ1-1
d_gene: TRBD1
abundance: few
CDR3aa: CASSLVAGGNTEAFF
CDR3nt: TGTGCCAGCAGCTTAGTCGCAGGGGGTAACACTGAAGCTTTCTTT

v_gene: TRBV28
j_gene: TRBJ1-2
d_gene: TRBD1
abundance: NA
CDR3aa: CASITGGGYTF
CDR3nt: TGTGCCAGCATAACAGGGGGTGGCTACACCTTC

v_gene: TRBV15
j_gene: TRBJ1-2
d_gene: NA
abundance: few
CDR3aa: CATSRGTAQSYGYTF
CDR3nt: TGTGCCACCAGCAGAGGGACAGCCCAAAGCTATGGCTACACCTTC

v_gene: TRBV28
j_gene: TRBJ2-4
d_gene: TRBD1
abundance: NA
CDR3aa: CASSLPSTGLAKNIQYF
CDR3nt: TGTGCCAGCAGTCTACCCTCGACAGGGCTAGCCAAAAACATTCAGTACTTC

v_gene: TRBV7-2
j_gene: TRBJ2-5
d_gene: TRBD2
abundance: few
CDR3aa: CASSVLAGYQETQYF
CDR3nt: TGTGCCAGCAGCGTACTAGCGGGGTACCAAGAGACCCAGTACTTC

v_gene: TRBV25-1
j_gene: TRBJ1-1
d_gene: NA
abundance: NA
CDR3aa: CASSFTGRTEAFF
CDR3nt: TGTGCCAGCAGTTTTACAGGGAGAACTGAAGCTTTCTTT

v_gene: TRBV29-1
j_gene: TRBJ1-1
d_gene: NA
abundance: few
CDR3aa: CSVDRRLGNTEAFF
CDR3nt: TGCAGCGTTGATCGGCGGCTGGGGAACACTGAAGCTTTCTTT

v_gene: TRBV4-1
j_gene: TRBJ2-5
d_gene: NA
abundance: few
CDR3aa: CASSQAGGRREGETQYF
CDR3nt: TGCGCCAGCAGCCAAGCAGGGGGGAGGAGAGAAGGAGAGACCCAGTACTTC

v_gene: TRBV28
j_gene: TRBJ2-7
d_gene: NA
abundance: NA
CDR3aa: CASSLWTESYEQYF
CDR3nt: TGTGCCAGCAGTTTATGGACAGAATCCTACGAGCAGTACTTC

v_gene: TRBV30
j_gene: TRBJ1-1
d_gene: TRBD1
abundance: few
CDR3aa: CACPEGGMNTEAFF
CDR3nt: TGTGCCTGCCCTGAAGGGGGCATGAACACTGAAGCTTTCTTT

v_gene: TRBV9
j_gene: TRBJ2-5
d_gene: NA
abundance: few
CDR3aa: CASSVVGSQETQYF
CDR3nt: TGTGCCAGCAGCGTAGTGGGGAGCCAAGAGACCCAGTACTTC

v_gene: TRBV7-2
j_gene: TRBJ2-4
d_gene: NA
abundance: few
CDR3aa: CASSPEGTVWGSTYF
CDR3nt: TGTGCCAGCAGCCCCGAGGGTACGGTTTGGGGATCTACGTACTTC

v_gene: TRBV5-1
j_gene: TRBJ1-1
d_gene: NA
abundance: few
CDR3aa: CASSLHNRETEAFF
CDR3nt: TGCGCCAGCAGCTTACACAATAGGGAGACTGAAGCTTTCTTT

v_gene: TRBV28
j_gene: TRBJ2-7
d_gene: TRBD1
abundance: NA
CDR3aa: CASSSRTGGHSYEQYF
CDR3nt: TGTGCCAGCAGTTCACGGACAGGGGGCCATTCCTACGAGCAGTACTTC